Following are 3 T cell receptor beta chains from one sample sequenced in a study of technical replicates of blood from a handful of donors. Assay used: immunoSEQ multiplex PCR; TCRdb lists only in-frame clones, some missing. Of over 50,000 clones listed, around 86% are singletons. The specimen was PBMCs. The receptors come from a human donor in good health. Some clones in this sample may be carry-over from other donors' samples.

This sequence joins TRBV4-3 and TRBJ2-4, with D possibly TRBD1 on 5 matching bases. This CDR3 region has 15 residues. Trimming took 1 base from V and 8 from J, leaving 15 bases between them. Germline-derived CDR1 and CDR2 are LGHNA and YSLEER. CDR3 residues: CASSQGFQGRDIQYF. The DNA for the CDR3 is TGCGCCAGCAGCCAAGGTTTCCAGGGTAGGGACATTCAGTACTTC.

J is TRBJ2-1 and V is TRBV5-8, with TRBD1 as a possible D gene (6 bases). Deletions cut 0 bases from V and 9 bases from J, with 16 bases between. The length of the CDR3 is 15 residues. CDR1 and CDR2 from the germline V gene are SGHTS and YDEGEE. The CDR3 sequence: CASSLVGQLRGEQFF. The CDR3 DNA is TGTGCCAGCAGCTTGGTAGGACAGCTTAGGGGTGAGCAGTTCTTC. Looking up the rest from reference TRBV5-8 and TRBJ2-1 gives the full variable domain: EAGVTQSPTHLIKTRGQQATLRCSPISGHTSVYWYQQALGLGLQFLLWYDEGEERNRGNFPPRFSGRQFPNYSSELNVNALELEDSALYLCASSLVGQLRGEQFFGPGTRLTVL.

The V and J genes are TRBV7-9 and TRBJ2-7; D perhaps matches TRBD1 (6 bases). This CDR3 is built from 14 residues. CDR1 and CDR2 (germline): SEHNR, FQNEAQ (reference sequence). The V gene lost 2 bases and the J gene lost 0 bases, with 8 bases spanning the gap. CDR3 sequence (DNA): TGTGCCAGCAGCTTATCAGGGGCCTCCTACGAGCAGTACTTC. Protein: CASSLSGASYEQYF.